A selection of T cell receptor beta chains follows, all from one sample in a study of blood T cells in healthy people across ages. TCRdb used MiXCR to reprocess the 5' RACE reads, holding one entry per CDR3 protein. This sample yields hundreds of thousands of distinct CDR3 sequences, of which 45% to 50% are seen a single time; around a third belongs to the top ten. The material sequenced was blood. These TCRs come from a woman aged 60 to 75 in good health. CDR3s include the opening cysteine and the closing phenylalanine or tryptophan. A D gene is named only where the DNA matches it firmly. Clone size is given for some rows only: seen once, a few or many times, or a class if the clone is expanded.

abundance: -
j_gene: TRBJ1-5
v_gene: TRBV6-2/TRBV6-3
d_gene: TRBD1
CDR3aa: CASSYRQGRQPQHF
CDR3nt: TGTGCCAGCAGTTATCGACAGGGGAGACAGCCCCAGCATTTT

abundance: many
j_gene: TRBJ2-7
v_gene: TRBV5-1
d_gene: TRBD2
CDR3aa: CASSPGTSGRHEQYF
CDR3nt: TGCGCCAGCAGCCCCGGGACTAGCGGGAGACACGAGCAGTACTTC

abundance: -
j_gene: TRBJ2-1
v_gene: TRBV14
d_gene: TRBD2
CDR3aa: CASSQESSGYNEQFF
CDR3nt: TGTGCCAGCAGCCAAGAGTCTAGCGGATACAATGAGCAGTTCTTC

abundance: -
j_gene: TRBJ2-3
v_gene: TRBV24-1
d_gene: -
CDR3aa: CATSDQVGTRTDTQYF
CDR3nt: TGTGCCACCAGTGATCAGGTGGGGACGCGCACAGATACGCAGTATTTT

abundance: few
j_gene: TRBJ2-3
v_gene: TRBV6-4
d_gene: TRBD2
CDR3aa: CARLAGEAVTDTQYF
CDR3nt: TGTGCCAGATTAGCGGGGGAGGCGGTAACAGATACGCAGTATTTT

abundance: -
j_gene: TRBJ1-2
v_gene: TRBV7-3
d_gene: TRBD1
CDR3aa: CASSLRQGAGYTF
CDR3nt: TGTGCCAGCAGCTTAAGGCAGGGGGCTGGCTACACCTTC

abundance: -
j_gene: TRBJ1-2
v_gene: TRBV5-1
d_gene: TRBD1
CDR3aa: CASSDRGRDYGYTF
CDR3nt: TGCGCCAGCAGCGACAGGGGGCGTGACTATGGCTACACCTTC

abundance: -
j_gene: TRBJ2-5
v_gene: TRBV4-3
d_gene: -
CDR3aa: CASSQELGAPEQYF
CDR3nt: TGCGCCAGCAGCCAAGAACTTGGAGCCCCTGAGCAGTACTTC

abundance: -
j_gene: TRBJ1-1
v_gene: TRBV7-9
d_gene: TRBD1
CDR3aa: CASSLARDRRRGTEAFF
CDR3nt: TGTGCCAGCAGCTTAGCGCGGGACAGACGCCGTGGCACTGAAGCTTTCTTT

abundance: -
j_gene: TRBJ2-5
v_gene: TRBV5-4
d_gene: -
CDR3aa: CASRVGHQETQYF
CDR3nt: TGTGCCAGCAGAGTGGGACATCAAGAGACCCAGTACTTC

abundance: -
j_gene: TRBJ1-2
v_gene: TRBV7-2
d_gene: -
CDR3aa: CASSSGGGKGGYTF
CDR3nt: TGTGCCAGCAGCTCCGGGGGCGGGAAAGGTGGCTACACCTTC

abundance: -
j_gene: TRBJ2-1
v_gene: TRBV6-5
d_gene: -
CDR3aa: CASSYEGTWGDTQFF
CDR3nt: TGTGCCAGCAGTTACGAGGGGACTTGGGGGGATACGCAGTTCTTC

abundance: -
j_gene: TRBJ1-1
v_gene: TRBV4-3
d_gene: -
CDR3aa: CTSSQGAPTGFVNTEAFF
CDR3nt: TGCACCAGCAGCCAAGGAGCGCCGACAGGTTTCGTGAACACTGAAGCTTTCTTT

abundance: -
j_gene: TRBJ2-1
v_gene: TRBV12-3/TRBV12-4
d_gene: -
CDR3aa: CASSPQYYNEQFF
CDR3nt: TGTGCCAGCAGTCCACAGTATTACAATGAGCAGTTCTTC

abundance: -
j_gene: TRBJ2-1
v_gene: TRBV11-2
d_gene: TRBD2
CDR3aa: CASSLNRGLAGANEQFF
CDR3nt: TGTGCCAGCAGCTTAAATAGGGGACTAGCGGGAGCAAATGAGCAGTTCTTC

abundance: many
j_gene: TRBJ2-7
v_gene: TRBV7-2
d_gene: -
CDR3aa: CASSFRSTSYEQYF
CDR3nt: TGTGCCAGCAGCTTTAGGAGTACTAGCTACGAGCAGTACTTC

abundance: -
j_gene: TRBJ2-7
v_gene: TRBV5-1
d_gene: TRBD1
CDR3aa: CASSQGQGDEQYF
CDR3nt: TGCGCCAGCAGCCAAGGACAGGGAGACGAGCAGTACTTC

abundance: -
j_gene: TRBJ2-7
v_gene: TRBV14
d_gene: TRBD1
CDR3aa: CASSPRTGGLREQYF
CDR3nt: TGTGCCAGCAGCCCGCGGACAGGGGGCTTGAGAGAGCAGTACTTC

abundance: -
j_gene: TRBJ2-3
v_gene: TRBV9
d_gene: -
CDR3aa: CASSVKTGPTDTQYF
CDR3nt: TGTGCCAGCAGCGTGAAAACGGGCCCTACTGATACGCAGTATTTT

abundance: -
j_gene: TRBJ2-1
v_gene: TRBV7-3
d_gene: TRBD2
CDR3aa: CASSSSGDSYNEQFF
CDR3nt: TGTGCCAGCAGCTCTAGCGGAGACTCCTACAATGAGCAGTTCTTC

abundance: -
j_gene: TRBJ2-7
v_gene: TRBV7-9
d_gene: -
CDR3aa: CASSRPRLGGEQYF
CDR3nt: TGTGCCAGCAGCCGTCCCCGGCTGGGGGGCGAGCAGTACTTC

abundance: -
j_gene: TRBJ2-1
v_gene: TRBV29-1
d_gene: -
CDR3aa: CSVEDLSGLAPGDEQFF
CDR3nt: TGCAGCGTTGAAGATCTAAGCGGGCTAGCCCCGGGGGATGAGCAGTTCTTC

abundance: -
j_gene: TRBJ2-5
v_gene: TRBV7-2
d_gene: TRBD2
CDR3aa: CASSLVPSGGQETQYF
CDR3nt: TGTGCCAGCAGCTTAGTCCCTAGCGGGGGCCAAGAGACCCAGTACTTC

abundance: -
j_gene: TRBJ2-7
v_gene: TRBV29-1
d_gene: -
CDR3aa: CSGGPGGNYEQYF
CDR3nt: TGCAGCGGGGGACCCGGAGGGAACTACGAGCAGTACTTC

abundance: -
j_gene: TRBJ2-7
v_gene: TRBV6-5
d_gene: -
CDR3aa: CASSYTGLSVGYEQYF
CDR3nt: TGTGCCAGCAGTTACACCGGACTATCCGTTGGATACGAGCAGTACTTC

abundance: -
j_gene: TRBJ2-5
v_gene: TRBV2
d_gene: -
CDR3aa: CASGLESNNEQYF
CDR3nt: TGTGCCAGCGGACTCGAATCGAACAATGAGCAGTACTTC

abundance: many
j_gene: TRBJ2-2
v_gene: TRBV6-2/TRBV6-3
d_gene: -
CDR3aa: CASSYSRSLNTGELFF
CDR3nt: TGTGCCAGCAGTTACTCGAGGAGTCTGAACACCGGGGAGCTGTTTTTT

abundance: many
j_gene: TRBJ2-7
v_gene: TRBV3-1
d_gene: -
CDR3aa: CASSQAPSGPYEQYF
CDR3nt: TGTGCCAGCAGCCAAGCCCCCTCAGGACCCTACGAGCAGTACTTC

abundance: -
j_gene: TRBJ2-5
v_gene: TRBV5-5
d_gene: -
CDR3aa: CASSATLAYNEQYF
CDR3nt: TGTGCCAGCAGCGCGACCTTGGCCTACAATGAGCAGTACTTC

abundance: -
j_gene: TRBJ2-5
v_gene: TRBV7-2
d_gene: TRBD1
CDR3aa: CASSLVGTGEQEAPYF
CDR3nt: TGTGCCAGCAGCTTAGTCGGGACAGGGGAACAAGAGGCCCCGTACTTC

abundance: -
j_gene: TRBJ2-7
v_gene: TRBV12-3/TRBV12-4
d_gene: -
CDR3aa: CASTRGAYEQYF
CDR3nt: TGTGCCAGCACCCGAGGGGCCTACGAGCAGTACTTC

abundance: -
j_gene: TRBJ1-5
v_gene: TRBV7-2
d_gene: -
CDR3aa: CASSLTGLSNQPQHF
CDR3nt: TGTGCCAGCAGCTTGACAGGCCTCAGCAATCAGCCCCAGCATTTT

abundance: few
j_gene: TRBJ2-1
v_gene: TRBV7-8
d_gene: -
CDR3aa: CASSLVGSRDNEQFF
CDR3nt: TGTGCCAGCAGCTTAGTGGGGAGTAGGGACAATGAGCAGTTCTTC

abundance: -
j_gene: TRBJ1-6
v_gene: TRBV3-1
d_gene: -
CDR3aa: CASSQRDSPLHF
CDR3nt: TGTGCCAGCAGCCAGAGGGACTCACCCCTCCACTTT

abundance: -
j_gene: TRBJ2-5
v_gene: TRBV3-1
d_gene: TRBD1
CDR3aa: CASSQGPRDRVAYKEAQYF
CDR3nt: TGTGCCAGCAGCCAAGGTCCCCGGGACAGGGTCGCATATAAAGAGGCCCAGTACTTC

abundance: -
j_gene: TRBJ2-7
v_gene: TRBV12-3/TRBV12-4
d_gene: -
CDR3aa: CASSLYSGSYEQYF
CDR3nt: TGTGCCAGCAGTTTGTACAGTGGGTCCTACGAGCAGTACTTC

abundance: -
j_gene: TRBJ2-5
v_gene: TRBV20-1
d_gene: -
CDR3aa: CSAGAQTEETQYF
CDR3nt: TGCAGTGCTGGGGCCCAGACGGAAGAGACCCAGTACTTC

abundance: -
j_gene: TRBJ2-7
v_gene: TRBV6-5
d_gene: TRBD1
CDR3aa: CASSTGQGLYEQYF
CDR3nt: TGTGCCAGCAGTACGGGACAGGGACTTTACGAGCAGTACTTC

abundance: few
j_gene: TRBJ2-7
v_gene: TRBV7-9
d_gene: -
CDR3aa: CASSFEAGGEQYF
CDR3nt: TGTGCCAGCAGCTTTGAAGCGGGCGGCGAGCAGTACTTC

abundance: -
j_gene: TRBJ2-7
v_gene: TRBV3-1
d_gene: TRBD2
CDR3aa: CASSQLKREGSYEQYF
CDR3nt: TGTGCCAGCAGCCAATTGAAGCGGGAGGGCTCCTACGAGCAGTACTTC